This record concerns one T cell receptor (beta chain) sequence. Antigen specificity is unknown. The donors were part of the roughly 120-subject validation cohort, which stood apart from the 666-subject first cohort. The V gene's germline CDR1 is SGDLS and CDR2 YYNGEE. The CDR3 spans 18 residues. The V gene end was trimmed by 2 bases and the J gene end by 3 bases; junction bases not matched to a gene: 12. These data come from a study of cytomegalovirus exposure and HLA in healthy donors. Overall study: According to later analysis, the same platform produced the roughly 120 validation and under 700 first-cohort repertoires.

Only in-frame clones appear in the TCRdb table, and some are missing; sequencing was by immunoSEQ multiplex PCR. The table lists about 140,000 clones, 88% of them singletons. Findings and caveats of the study: The study listed 164 cytomegalovirus-associated TCR beta chains.

Sequenced: PBMCs. The genes are TRBV9 and TRBJ2-1, with TRBD2 matching over 9 bases. The origin of this receptor is a woman aged 18-30 years in good health and CMV-seropositive. The CDR3 sequence is CASSVTPGRREGYNEQFF. CDR3 nucleotides: TGTGCCAGCAGCGTCACCCCCGGGAGGCGGGAGGGCTACAATGAGCAGTTCTTC.